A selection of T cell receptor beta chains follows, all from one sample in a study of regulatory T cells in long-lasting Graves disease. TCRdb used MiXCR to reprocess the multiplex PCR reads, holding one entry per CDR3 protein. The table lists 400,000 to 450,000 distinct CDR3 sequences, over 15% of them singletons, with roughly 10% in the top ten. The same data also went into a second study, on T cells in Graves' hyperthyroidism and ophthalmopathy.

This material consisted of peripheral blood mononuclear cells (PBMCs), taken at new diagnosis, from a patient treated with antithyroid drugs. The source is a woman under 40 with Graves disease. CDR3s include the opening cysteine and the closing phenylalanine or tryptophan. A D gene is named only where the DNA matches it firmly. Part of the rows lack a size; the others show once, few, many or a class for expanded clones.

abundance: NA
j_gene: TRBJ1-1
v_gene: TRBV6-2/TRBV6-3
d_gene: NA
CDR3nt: TGTGCCAGCGCGTCCGGCGGAGCTTTCTTT
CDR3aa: CASASGGAFF

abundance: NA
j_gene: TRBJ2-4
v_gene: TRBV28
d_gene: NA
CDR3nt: TGTGCCAGCACCACTGGGGCTGGGTCGGCGATTGAGTACTTC
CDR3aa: CASTTGAGSAIEYF

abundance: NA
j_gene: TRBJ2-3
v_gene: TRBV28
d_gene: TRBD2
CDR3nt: TGTGCCAGCAAAACGTGGACGGCCGGGACTAGCGGTAGCACAGATACGCAGTATTTT
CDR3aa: CASKTWTAGTSGSTDTQYF

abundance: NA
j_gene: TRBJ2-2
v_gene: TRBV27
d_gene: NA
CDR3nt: TGTGCCAGCAGTTTACAATTCCAGGTCACCAGAGGCACCGGGGAGCTGTTTTTT
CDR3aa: CASSLQFQVTRGTGELFF

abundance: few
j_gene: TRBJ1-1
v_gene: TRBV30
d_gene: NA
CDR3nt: TGTGCCTGGAGTGTAACCGGGTACGATGAAGCTTTCTTT
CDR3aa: CAWSVTGYDEAFF

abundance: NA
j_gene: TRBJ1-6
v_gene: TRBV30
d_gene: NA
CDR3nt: TGTGCCTGGAGTGTAACAGGAGCGTCGGGCAATTCACCCCTCCACTTT
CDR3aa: CAWSVTGASGNSPLHF

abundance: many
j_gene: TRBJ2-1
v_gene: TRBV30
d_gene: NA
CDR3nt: TGTGCCTGGTCCACAATGGGTGAGCAGTTCTTC
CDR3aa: CAWSTMGEQFF

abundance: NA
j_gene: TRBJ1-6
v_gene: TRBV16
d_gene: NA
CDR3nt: TGTGCCAGCAGTCAACCAGGGACAAACAGGAATTCATCCCTCCACTTT
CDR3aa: CASSQPGTNRNSSLHF

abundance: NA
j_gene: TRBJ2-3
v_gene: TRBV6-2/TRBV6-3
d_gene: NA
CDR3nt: TGTGCCAGCAGTTACTCGAAACCAGCGAGAGGATACACAGATACGCAGTATTTT
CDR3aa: CASSYSKPARGYTDTQYF

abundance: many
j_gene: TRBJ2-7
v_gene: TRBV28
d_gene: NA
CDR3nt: TGTGCCAGTAGCCCGGCATTCTACGAGCAGTACTTC
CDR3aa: CASSPAFYEQYF

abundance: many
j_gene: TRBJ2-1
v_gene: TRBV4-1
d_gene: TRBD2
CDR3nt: TGCGCCAGCAGCCAACTACTGGGACTAGCGGGTGAGCAGTTCTTC
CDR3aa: CASSQLLGLAGEQFF

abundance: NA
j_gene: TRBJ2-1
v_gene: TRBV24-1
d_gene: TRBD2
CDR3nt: TGTGCCACCAGTGACTCGAGACTAGCGGGAGTAAATGAGCAGTTCTTC
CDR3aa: CATSDSRLAGVNEQFF

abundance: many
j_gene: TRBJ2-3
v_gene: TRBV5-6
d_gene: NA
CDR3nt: TGTGCCAGCAGCTTGCAAGTACTAGCCCTCACAGATACGCAGTATTTT
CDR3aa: CASSLQVLALTDTQYF

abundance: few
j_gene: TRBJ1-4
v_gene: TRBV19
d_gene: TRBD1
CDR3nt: TGTGCCAGTAGTACGGACAGGTGGAAGGAAAAACTGTTTTTT
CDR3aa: CASSTDRWKEKLFF

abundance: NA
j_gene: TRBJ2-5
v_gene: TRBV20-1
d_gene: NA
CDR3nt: TGCAGTGCCAACTTCGTCGGTGAGCTATGGGAGACCCAGTACTTC
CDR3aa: CSANFVGELWETQYF

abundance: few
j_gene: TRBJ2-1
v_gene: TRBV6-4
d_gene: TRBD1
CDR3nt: TGTGCCAGCAGTTCCCCCGGGACAGGGACGTACAATGAGCAGTTCTTC
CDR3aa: CASSSPGTGTYNEQFF

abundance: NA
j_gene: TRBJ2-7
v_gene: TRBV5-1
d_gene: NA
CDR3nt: TGCGCCAGCAGTTTAATCCCCGACAGAGTCAATGAGCAGTACTTC
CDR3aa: CASSLIPDRVNEQYF

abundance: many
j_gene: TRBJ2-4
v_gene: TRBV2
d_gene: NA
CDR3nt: TGTGCCAGCACCGGGGCTACGAACATTCAGTACTTC
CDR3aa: CASTGATNIQYF

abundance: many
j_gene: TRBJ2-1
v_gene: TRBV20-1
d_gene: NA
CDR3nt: TGCAGTGCTAGAGATCCAGAGACTACATTCCAGGGTGAGCAGTTCTTC
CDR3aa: CSARDPETTFQGEQFF

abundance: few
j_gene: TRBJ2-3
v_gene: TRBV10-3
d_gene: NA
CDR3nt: TGTGCCATCAGTGTCTCTAGCGACCCCACCCCGTCCCACCCAGATACGCAGTATTTT
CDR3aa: CAISVSSDPTPSHPDTQYF

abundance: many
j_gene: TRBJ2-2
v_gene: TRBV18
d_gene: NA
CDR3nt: TGTGCCAGCTCACCGGACAGCGCCGGGGAGCTGTTTTTT
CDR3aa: CASSPDSAGELFF

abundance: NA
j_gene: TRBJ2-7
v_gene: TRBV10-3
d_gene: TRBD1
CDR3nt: TGTGCCATCAGGGCCGGGACAGGGGAAAAATACGAGCAGTACTTC
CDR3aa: CAIRAGTGEKYEQYF

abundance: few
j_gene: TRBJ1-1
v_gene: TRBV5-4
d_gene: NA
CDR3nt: TGTGCCAGCAGCCCAGGGTATGTCATGAACACTGAAGCTTTCTTT
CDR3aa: CASSPGYVMNTEAFF

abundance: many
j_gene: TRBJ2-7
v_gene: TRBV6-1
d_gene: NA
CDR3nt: TGTGCCAGCAGTGCCCTCGGGGGTGGCCCCTACGAGCAGTACTTC
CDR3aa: CASSALGGGPYEQYF

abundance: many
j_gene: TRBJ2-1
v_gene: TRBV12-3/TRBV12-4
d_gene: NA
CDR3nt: TGTGCCAGCAGCCAAGCTGACAACAATGAGCAGTTCTTC
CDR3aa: CASSQADNNEQFF

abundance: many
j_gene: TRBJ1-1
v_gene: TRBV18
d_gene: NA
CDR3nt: TGTGCCAGCTCAGTAACAGGGCTGACTGAAGCTTTCTTT
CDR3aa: CASSVTGLTEAFF

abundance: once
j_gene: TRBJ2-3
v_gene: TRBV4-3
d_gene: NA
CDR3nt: TGCGCCAGCAGCTTTCGACAGGAGACAGATACGCAGTATTTT
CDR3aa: CASSFRQETDTQYF

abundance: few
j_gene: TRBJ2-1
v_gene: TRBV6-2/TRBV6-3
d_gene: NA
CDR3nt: TGTGCCAGCAGTTACGTGGCCCGCAATGAGCAGTTCTTC
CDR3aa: CASSYVARNEQFF

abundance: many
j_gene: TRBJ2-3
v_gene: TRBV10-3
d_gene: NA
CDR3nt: TGTGCCATCAAAGCGAGGGGAGGTGAGGGCACAGATACGCAGTATTTT
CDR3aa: CAIKARGGEGTDTQYF

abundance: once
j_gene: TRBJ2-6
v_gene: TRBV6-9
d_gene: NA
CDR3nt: TGTGCCAGCAGTTACCCCTTAGGGGCCAACGTCCTGACTTTC
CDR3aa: CASSYPLGANVLTF

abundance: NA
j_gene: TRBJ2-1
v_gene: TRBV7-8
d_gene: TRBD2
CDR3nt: TGTGCCAGCAGCCCGTATGGGACTAGCGGGAGCTATGAGCAGTTCTTC
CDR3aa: CASSPYGTSGSYEQFF

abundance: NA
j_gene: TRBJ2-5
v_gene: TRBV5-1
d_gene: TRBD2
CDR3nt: TGCGCCAGCAGAGGGACTGGATGGGAGGGGTACCAAGAGACCCAGTACTTC
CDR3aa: CASRGTGWEGYQETQYF

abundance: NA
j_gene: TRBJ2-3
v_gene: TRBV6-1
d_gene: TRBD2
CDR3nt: TGTGCCACCGGGAGGAGGGCTAGCACAGATACGCAGTATTTT
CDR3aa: CATGRRASTDTQYF

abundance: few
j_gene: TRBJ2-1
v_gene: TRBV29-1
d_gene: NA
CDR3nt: TGCAGCGTTGAATACGGGCCCAGAAGAGGTAAAGCCTACAATGAGCAGTTCTTC
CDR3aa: CSVEYGPRRGKAYNEQFF

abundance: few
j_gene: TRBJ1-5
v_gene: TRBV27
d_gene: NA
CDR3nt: TGTGCCAGCAGTTTATCGGTGGACAGCGCCAATAGCAATCAGCCCCAGCATTTT
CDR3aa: CASSLSVDSANSNQPQHF

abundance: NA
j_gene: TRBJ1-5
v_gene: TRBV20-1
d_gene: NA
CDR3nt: TGCAGTGCTCGCACACGGACCCTGGCCGTAGGCAATCAGCCCCAGCATTTT
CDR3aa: CSARTRTLAVGNQPQHF

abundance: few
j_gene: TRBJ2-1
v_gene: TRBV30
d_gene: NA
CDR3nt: TGTGCCTGCCTACGAAGGGGGGTAGGCAATGAGCAGTTCTTC
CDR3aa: CACLRRGVGNEQFF

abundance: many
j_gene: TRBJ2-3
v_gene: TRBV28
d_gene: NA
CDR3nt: TGTGCCAGCAGTTTAAAGGTTACAGATACGCAGTATTTT
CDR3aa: CASSLKVTDTQYF

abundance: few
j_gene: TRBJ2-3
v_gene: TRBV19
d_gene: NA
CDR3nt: TGTGCCAGTAGGAGCGAGGGGGTATCAAGCACAGATACGCAGTATTTT
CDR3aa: CASRSEGVSSTDTQYF

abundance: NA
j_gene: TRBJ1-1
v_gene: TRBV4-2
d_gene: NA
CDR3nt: TGTGCCAGCAGCCTCCCACTCGGGAAATCCAGCATGAACACTGAAGCTTTCTTT
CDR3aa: CASSLPLGKSSMNTEAFF

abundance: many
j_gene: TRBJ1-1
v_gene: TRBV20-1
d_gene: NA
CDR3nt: TGCAGTGCTAAGCCGATGGGACGGATGAACACTGAAGCTTTCTTT
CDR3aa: CSAKPMGRMNTEAFF

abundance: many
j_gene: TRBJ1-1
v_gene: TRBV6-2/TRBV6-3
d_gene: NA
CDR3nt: TGTGCCAGCAGTGAAAAGGGTTGGGTTGAAGCTTTCTTT
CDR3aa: CASSEKGWVEAFF

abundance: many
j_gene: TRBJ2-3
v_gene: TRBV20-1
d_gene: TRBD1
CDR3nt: TGCAGCGCAAGAATCCCGGGACAGCGGACAGATACGCAGTATTTT
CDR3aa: CSARIPGQRTDTQYF

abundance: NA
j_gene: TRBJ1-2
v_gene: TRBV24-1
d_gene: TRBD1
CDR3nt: TGTGCCACCAGTGTCGCCGGGACAGGGTATGGCTACACCTTC
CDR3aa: CATSVAGTGYGYTF

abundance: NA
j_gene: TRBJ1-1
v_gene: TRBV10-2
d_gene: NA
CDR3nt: TGCGCCAGCGGGGGGGACTACAAGAACACTGAAGCTTTCTTT
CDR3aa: CASGGDYKNTEAFF

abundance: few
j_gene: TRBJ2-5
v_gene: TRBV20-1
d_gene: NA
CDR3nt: TGCAGTGCTAGGGTCGAAGAGACCCAGTACTTC
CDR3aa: CSARVEETQYF

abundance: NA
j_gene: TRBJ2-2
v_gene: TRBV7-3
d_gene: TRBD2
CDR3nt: TGTGCCAGCAGCTCCGGACTAGCGAGGACCGGGGAGCTGTTTTTT
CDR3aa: CASSSGLARTGELFF

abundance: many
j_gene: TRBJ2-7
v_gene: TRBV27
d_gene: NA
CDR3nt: TGTGCCAGCAGTTTATCGACCGGACAGTCCTACGAGCAGTACTTC
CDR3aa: CASSLSTGQSYEQYF

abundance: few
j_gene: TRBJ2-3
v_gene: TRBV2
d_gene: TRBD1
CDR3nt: TGTGCCAGCAGGAAGCGACAGGGGAGCACAGATACGCAGTATTTT
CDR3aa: CASRKRQGSTDTQYF

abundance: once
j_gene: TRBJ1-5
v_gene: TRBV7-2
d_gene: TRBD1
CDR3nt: TGCGCCAGCAGCCTCATGGGACAGGGCAATCAGCCCCAGCATTTT
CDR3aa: CASSLMGQGNQPQHF

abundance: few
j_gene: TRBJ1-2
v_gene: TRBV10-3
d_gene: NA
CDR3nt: TGTGCCATCAGTGAGATAGAAGAAAAAACGTTTTCGATGGGATACACCTTC
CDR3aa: CAISEIEEKTFSMGYTF

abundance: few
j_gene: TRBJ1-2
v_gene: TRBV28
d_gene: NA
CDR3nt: TGTGCCAGCAGCCGTAGGAACTATGGCTACACCTTC
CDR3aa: CASSRRNYGYTF

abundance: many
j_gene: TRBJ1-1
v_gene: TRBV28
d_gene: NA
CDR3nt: TGTGCCAGCACGGACAGAGGTAACACTGAAGCTTTCTTT
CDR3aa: CASTDRGNTEAFF

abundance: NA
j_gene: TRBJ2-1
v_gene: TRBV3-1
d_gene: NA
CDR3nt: TGTGCCAGCAGCCAAGATCCGAGGCATGAGCAGTTCTTC
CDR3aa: CASSQDPRHEQFF

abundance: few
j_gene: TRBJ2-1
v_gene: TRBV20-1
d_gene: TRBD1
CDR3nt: TGCAGTGCTATGGACAGGGTAGCCTACAATGAGCAGTTCTTC
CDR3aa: CSAMDRVAYNEQFF

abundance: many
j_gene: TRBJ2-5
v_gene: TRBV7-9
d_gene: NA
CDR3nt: TGTGCCAGCAGCTTTGACACTTACCAAGAGACCCAGTACTTC
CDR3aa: CASSFDTYQETQYF

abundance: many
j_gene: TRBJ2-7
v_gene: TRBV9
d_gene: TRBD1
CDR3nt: TGTGCCAGCAGCCCGACAGGGGTCGGATCCTACGAGCAGTACTTC
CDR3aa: CASSPTGVGSYEQYF